Each of the 12 T cell receptor beta chains below was sequenced from the same sample in a study of T cells expressing NK-cell markers. TCRdb reanalyzed the 5' RACE reads, giving one entry per CDR3 protein sequence and no DNA. This table lists approximately 420,000 distinct CDR3 sequences. The sample consisted of blood T cells: a sorted CD56 or NKG2C T cell subset, CD4+ or CD8+ T cells, or bulk PBMC T cells (not recorded which). Every receptor here comes from a woman between 45 and 60 years old in good health.

This chain links TRBV12-3 or TRBV12-4 with TRBJ2-4; TCRdb picks TRBD1, but there is no DNA to check that call. This CDR3 comprises 13 residues. CDR3 loop: CASNRDRIDIQYF.

The chain links TRBV27 to TRBJ2-5; TCRdb gives TRBD1 as the D gene, but with no DNA this cannot be confirmed. The CDR3 spans 15 residues. Germline V CDR1 and CDR2: MNHEY, SMNVEV (reference sequence). Here the CDR3 reads CASSISNRVRETQYF.

The chain joins TRBV29-1 to TRBJ1-3. From germline, CDR1 is SQVTM and CDR2 ANQGSEA. The CDR3 spans 14 residues. CDR3 sequence reads: CSGSGGEAGNTIYF.

This chain connects TRBV20-1 to TRBJ2-1; the TCRdb D gene call, TRBD1, has no DNA to confirm it. Germline V lookup: CDR1 DFQATT, CDR2 SNEGSKA (reference sequence). The CDR3 length is 16 residues. The CDR3 reads CSARDRDRGDYNEQFF.

The chain's CDR3 is CASSQDLGTSGDNEQFF. J is TRBJ2-1 and V is TRBV4-2; the D call from TCRdb, TRBD2, cannot be confirmed without DNA. Looked up from germline, CDR1 is LGHNA and CDR2 is YNFKEQ. CDR3 size: 17 residues.

J is TRBJ2-1 and V is TRBV10-3; there is no DNA to check the TCRdb D call of TRBD2. The CDR3 covers 16 residues. CDR1 is ENHRY, CDR2 SYGVKD, per germline. The CDR3 sequence is CAISPTSGSMYNEQFF.

The J gene is TRBJ2-1, the V gene TRBV29-1; TCRdb reports TRBD2, a call that lacks DNA to check it against. The length of the CDR3 is 14 residues. From germline, CDR1 is SQVTM and CDR2 ANQGSEA. The CDR3 region is CSVEGGSLYNEQFF.

CDR3 protein: CATIWPGSYEQYF. This chain uses TRBV10-3 with TRBJ2-7; without DNA, the TCRdb call of TRBD1 cannot be checked. Germline loops: CDR1 ENHRY, CDR2 SYGVKD. The CDR3 totals 13 residues.

The chain is built from TRBV12-3 or TRBV12-4 and TRBJ2-4. The CDR3 runs to 11 residues. CDR3 residues: CASTRTDIQYF.

The chain recombines TRBV6-5 with TRBJ1-2. CDR3 length: 12 amino acids. The germline gives CDR1 MNHEY, CDR2 SVGAGI. CDR3 sequence reads: CASKGGSFGYTF.

This chain joins TRBV7-9 and TRBJ2-4. CDR1 and CDR2 from the germline V gene are SEHNR and FQNEAQ (reference sequence). CDR3 length equals 15 residues. The CDR3 loop reads CASSLAGFSKNIQYF.

The chain carries TRBV5-1 and TRBJ2-2. CDR1 is SGHRS and CDR2 is YFSETQ in the germline V gene. The CDR3 is made up of 13 amino acids. The CDR3 loop reads CASKLSNTGELFF.